The 19 T cell receptor beta chains below were found in one sample sequenced in a study of cytomegalovirus exposure and HLA in healthy donors. PCR employed 60 Vbeta and 13 Jbeta primers. Method: immunoSEQ multiplex PCR; TCRdb's copy keeps in-frame clones and lacks some. The sample carries roughly 120,000 clones, around 68% recorded once. Specimen: PBMCs. These receptor sequences come from a woman in her forties or fifties in good health and CMV-seropositive.

This chain uses TRBV13 with TRBJ1-1; D remains unclear. V was clipped by 2 bases and J by 0 bases, with 13 bases between them. The germline CDR1 and CDR2 sequences are PRHDT and FYEKMQ (reference sequence). The CDR3 length is 16 residues. CDR3 loop: CASSLRGSGVNTEAFF. The CDR3 nucleotides are TGTGCCAGCAGCTTAAGAGGGTCGGGAGTGAACACTGAAGCTTTCTTT.

The chain uses TRBV25-1 and TRBJ2-5, with D possibly matching TRBD2 (6 bases). The CDR3 sequence is 16 residues long. Germline lookup yields CDR1 MGHDK and CDR2 SYGVNS. The V end lost 4 bases, the J end lost 3 bases, and 18 bases lay between the germline ends. The chain's CDR3 is CASSAFLSGSEETQYF. The DNA of the CDR3 is TGTGCCAGCAGTGCCTTTCTTAGCGGCTCCGAAGAGACCCAGTACTTC.

The rearrangement links TRBV27 to TRBJ2-1; D is possibly TRBD1 (5 bases). The ends were cut back, 7 bases at V and 5 bases at J, with 15 bases in the middle. The CDR3 is 14 residues long. Germline values: CDR1 MNHEY, CDR2 SMNVEV (reference sequence). CDR3 residues: CASNRGSFHNEQFF. As DNA, the CDR3 is TGTGCCAGCAATAGGGGTAGCTTCCACAATGAGCAGTTCTTC.

This clone has a handful of counts. Other DNA sequences in this sample translate to the same CDR3. The V gene is TRBV4-1, the J gene TRBJ2-5; 7 positions match TRBD1. Germline lookup yields CDR1 MGHRA and CDR2 YSYEKL. The CDR3 consists of 15 residues. Trimming at V came to 3 bases and at J to 1 base, leaving 5 bases not matched to a gene. This CDR3 is CASSQPDRVQETQYF. DNA for the CDR3: TGCGCCAGCAGCCAGCCTGACAGGGTCCAAGAGACCCAGTACTTC.

A single count supports this clone. The chain uses TRBV27 and TRBJ1-2, with D maybe TRBD1 (5 bases). Trimming removed 3 bases at V and 2 bases at J, with 13 bases between. Germline V gene sequence: CDR1 MNHEY, CDR2 SMNVEV (reference sequence). The CDR3 spans 15 residues. This chain's CDR3 is CASSFRGTANYGYTF. CDR3 coding DNA: TGTGCCAGCAGTTTCCGCGGGACTGCAAACTATGGCTACACCTTC.

The chain is built from TRBV5-4 and TRBJ1-4; D is unresolved. Germline V gives CDR1 SGHNT, CDR2 YYREEE (reference sequence). The CDR3 sequence is 14 residues long. V was cut by 0 bases and J by 4 bases, with 7 bases left in between. The chain's CDR3 is CASSLGRGNEKLFF. In DNA, the CDR3 is TGTGCCAGCAGCTTGGGGCGCGGTAATGAAAAACTGTTTTTT.

There are a few counts of this clone. This chain connects TRBV18 to TRBJ1-1; D is undetermined. The V end lost 0 bases, the J end lost 0 bases, and 8 bases lay between the germline ends. The length of the CDR3 is 15 residues. Germline CDR1 reads KGHSH; CDR2 reads LQKENI. For the CDR3, the DNA is TGTGCCAGCTCACCACCGGGGAGGTTGAACACTGAAGCTTTCTTT. It yields the protein CASSPPGRLNTEAFF.

V gene TRBV29-1 combines with J gene TRBJ2-7; D possibly corresponds to TRBD1 (5 bases). Germline V lookup: CDR1 SQVTM, CDR2 ANQGSEA. V dropped 6 bases and J dropped 3 bases, with 9 bases sitting between them. There are 11 residues in the CDR3. CDR3 sequence reads: CSVTENYEQYF. CDR3 bases: TGCAGCGTGACAGAAAACTACGAGCAGTACTTC.

This sequence joins TRBV4-3 and TRBJ2-7; TRBD2 matches at 7 bases. Losses at the gene ends were 1 base for V and 0 bases for J; bases not matched to a gene: 3. Germline V gene lookup returns CDR1 LGHNA and CDR2 YSLEER. The CDR3 length is 15 residues. The CDR3 bases are TGCGCCAGCAGCCAAGGACTAGCCCCCTCCTACGAGCAGTACTTC. As protein: CASSQGLAPSYEQYF.

The V gene is TRBV4-1, the J gene TRBJ2-1; D might be TRBD1 (5 bases). This CDR3 comprises 15 residues. Trimming cost V 3 bases and J 9 bases, with 18 bases left between them. CDR1 is MGHRA and CDR2 is YSYEKL in the germline V gene. CDR3 nucleotide sequence: TGCGCCAGCAGCCATCCCGAAGGCAGGCAGGGTGAGCAGTTCTTC. This gives the protein CASSHPEGRQGEQFF.

This clone was seen once. The chain carries TRBV7-8 and TRBJ1-4; 7 nucleotides match TRBD1. The CDR3 length is 14 residues. V lost 7 bases to trimming and J lost 10 bases; unmatched junction nucleotides: 12. Germline V lookup: CDR1 SGHVS, CDR2 FQNEAQ. The CDR3 DNA follows: TGTGCCAGCACCCCCCAAAACAGGGGCGGAAAACTGTTTTTT. Translation: CASTPQNRGGKLFF. The variable domain in full, completed from reference TRBV7-8 and TRBJ1-4, reads GAGVSQSPRYKVAKRGQDVALRCDPISGHVSLFWYQQALGQGPEFLTYFQNEAQLDKSGLPSDRFFAERPEGSVSTLKIQRTQQEDSAVYLCASTPQNRGGKLFFGSGTQLSVL.

The chain joins TRBV7-8 to TRBJ2-5; D gene unclear. CDR3 length: 15 residues. Germline V CDR1 and CDR2: SGHVS, FQNEAQ. V lost 1 base to trimming and J lost 4 bases, with 13 bases between them. CDR3 amino acids: CASSLGGGLRETQYF. The CDR3 DNA reads TGTGCCAGCAGCTTAGGCGGCGGCCTTAGAGAGACCCAGTACTTC.

The V and J genes are TRBV28 and TRBJ2-6; D possibly corresponds to TRBD1 (6 bases). In germline, CDR1 is MDHEN, CDR2 SYDVKM. The CDR3 runs 16 residues. Trimming took off 8 bases at V and 4 bases at J, with 18 bases between the two ends. The CDR3 DNA reads TGTGCCAGCCAATCCTCCACAGGGTCAGGGGCCAACGTCCTGACTTTC. Protein product: CASQSSTGSGANVLTF. The full variable domain, rest sourced from reference TRBV28 and TRBJ2-6, is DVKVTQSSRYLVKRTGEKVFLECVQDMDHENMFWYRQDPGLGLRLIYFSYDVKMKEKGDIPEGYSVSREKKERFSLILESASTNQTSMYLCASQSSTGSGANVLTFGAGSRLTVL.

Of note for this clone: The identical CDR3 is also encoded by other nucleotide sequences in the sample. The J gene is TRBJ1-1, the V gene TRBV2; D might be TRBD1 (5 bases). The length of the CDR3 is 15 residues. Germline CDR1 is SNHLY and CDR2 is FYNNEI. Deletions cut 10 bases from V and 0 bases from J, with 18 bases between. The CDR3 sequence: CATKGRAEMNTEAFF. In DNA, the CDR3 is TGTGCCACGAAGGGGAGGGCAGAGATGAACACTGAAGCTTTCTTT.

The J gene is TRBJ1-1, the V gene TRBV20-1; D remains unclear. From germline, CDR1 is DFQATT and CDR2 SNEGSKA (reference sequence). The CDR3 is 11 residues long. Trimming took off 6 bases at V and 6 bases at J, with 11 bases between the two ends. DNA for the CDR3: TGCAGTGCGAAAGAGGCTCCTGAAGCTTTCTTT. Translated: CSAKEAPEAFF.

The CDR3 is CASSQGIGAFF. The CDR3 DNA is TGTGCCAGCAGTCAAGGAATCGGGGCTTTCTTT. This chain uses TRBV28 with TRBJ1-1; D call uncertain. The CDR3 runs 11 residues. In germline, CDR1 is MDHEN, CDR2 SYDVKM. Trimming left V 5 bases short and J 11 bases short, with 12 bases between.

The V call is TRBV6-5, the J call TRBJ1-2, with 11 positions matching TRBD1. The V gene's germline CDR1 is MNHEY and CDR2 SVGAGI. V shed 5 bases, J shed 1 base, and the junction held 3 bases outside the gene matches. The CDR3 runs to 15 residues. The CDR3 is CASSGQGANNYGYTF. For the CDR3, the DNA is TGTGCCAGCAGTGGACAGGGGGCCAATAACTATGGCTACACCTTC.

This rearrangement joins TRBV30 to TRBJ1-1, with a tentative D call TRBD1 (5 bases). This CDR3 spans 15 amino acids. Trimming took 1 base from V and 4 from J, leaving 16 bases between them. In germline, CDR1 is GTSNPN, CDR2 SVGIG (reference sequence). CDR3 protein: CAWSAPTEWSTEAFF. The CDR3 nucleotides are TGTGCCTGGAGTGCCCCGACAGAGTGGAGCACTGAAGCTTTCTTT.

V is TRBV29-1 and J is TRBJ2-6, with no clear D. The V end was cut by 0 bases, the J end by 1 base, with 16 bases between. Germline CDR1 reads SQVTM; CDR2 reads ANQGSEA. This CDR3 region has 18 residues. The CDR3 DNA is TGCAGCGTTGAAGAAGCACCGCTCGGGTCTTCTGGGGCCAACGTCCTGACTTTC. Protein: CSVEEAPLGSSGANVLTF.